This is a list of T cell receptor beta chains from one sample in a study of vaccination and CD4 T cells after COVID-19. In TCRdb, the PCR reads were re-called with MiXCR into one record per CDR3 protein. Altogether around 16,000 distinct CDR3 sequences are present, just under 55% being singletons, with the ten largest covering roughly 15%. For these receptors, no antigen is known. The input for sequencing was CD4+ T cells from blood, cultured in vitro, taken about 7 months after SARS-CoV-2 vaccination. These TCRs come from a human donor who had recovered from COVID-19. CDR3s include the opening cysteine and the closing phenylalanine or tryptophan. D genes are given only for firm matches. Some rows mark clone size as missing; the rest say once, few, many or name a class of expanded clone.

TRBD1 12 TRBJ1-2 NA TRBV20-1 TGCAGTGCTGACACAGGGGGCGGGGGCTACACCTTC CSADTGGGGYTF
TRBD1 15 TRBJ2-7 once TRBV20-1 TGCAGTGCTAGAGATCGTGGGACAGGTTCCTACGAGCAGTACTTC CSARDRGTGSYEQYF
NA 13 TRBJ1-2 NA TRBV29-1 TGCAGCGCCGCGAAGGGATCGGACTATGGCTACACCTTC CSAAKGSDYGYTF
NA 11 TRBJ2-5 few TRBV2 TGTGCCAGCATGAGGGAGGAGACCCAGTACTTC CASMREETQYF
NA 12 TRBJ2-3 NA TRBV11-3 TGTGCCAGCGGGGTTACTCCAGATACGCAGTATTTT CASGVTPDTQYF
NA 16 TRBJ2-5 NA TRBV7-2 TGTGCCAGCAGCCCCGGGGGTGGTGGGTACCAAGAGACCCAGTACTTC CASSPGGGGYQETQYF
NA 14 TRBJ1-6 few TRBV19 TGTGCCAGTACCTACCGGGTGGGGAATTCACCCCTCCACTTT CASTYRVGNSPLHF
NA 14 TRBJ1-2 NA TRBV7-9 TGTGCCAGCAGCCAATACGCCGGTGGCTCTGGCTACACCTTC CASSQYAGGSGYTF
NA 13 TRBJ2-5 NA TRBV24-1 TGTGCCACCAGTGAACCCGATGGAGAGACCCAGTACTTC CATSEPDGETQYF
TRBD1 15 TRBJ1-5 NA TRBV7-2 TGTGCCAGCAGCTTAGAGGGGACAGGGAGGGTGCCCCAGCATTTT CASSLEGTGRVPQHF
NA 13 TRBJ1-2 few TRBV20-1 TGCAGTGCTAGAGATCTCGGCAGGGCGGGCTACACCTTC CSARDLGRAGYTF
TRBD1 15 TRBJ2-5 few TRBV20-1 TGCAGTGCTCTACCGGAACCGGGACAGGGAGAGACCCAGTACTTC CSALPEPGQGETQYF
NA 15 TRBJ2-5 medium-sized TRBV15 TGTGCCACCAGCAGAGATTTAGGAGGGGCTGAGACCCAGTACTTC CATSRDLGGAETQYF
NA 15 TRBJ2-1 NA TRBV7-2 TGTGCCAGCAGACATACTAGTACCTCCTACAATGAGCAGTTCTTC CASRHTSTSYNEQFF
TRBD2 14 TRBJ2-1 NA TRBV6-1 TGTGCCACCGAATCCGGGACTACGAACAATGAGCAGTTCTTC CATESGTTNNEQFF
NA 16 TRBJ1-6 few TRBV6-5 TGTGCCAGCAGTTACTCGGCCACAGGGACTTACTCACCCCTCCACTTT CASSYSATGTYSPLHF
NA 14 TRBJ1-5 few TRBV6-2/TRBV6-3 TGTGCCAGCAGTGCTAGGGGGGGGGATCAGCCCCAGCATTTT CASSARGGDQPQHF
TRBD1 18 TRBJ1-2 NA TRBV5-8 TGTGCCAGCAGCATACCACGACAGGGGACGACTACTAACTATGGCTACACCTTC CASSIPRQGTTTNYGYTF
TRBD2 15 TRBJ2-5 NA TRBV6-2/TRBV6-3 TGTGCCAGCAGGCCCCCGGGACTAAAACAAGAGACCCAGTACTTC CASRPPGLKQETQYF
NA 14 TRBJ1-6 NA TRBV11-1 TGTGCCAGCAGCTTGCACGGGACGGGGTCACCCCTCCACTTT CASSLHGTGSPLHF
NA 15 TRBJ1-1 NA TRBV5-6 TGTGCCAGCAGCCCCGGCGCAGGGAGGAACACTGAAGCTTTCTTT CASSPGAGRNTEAFF
NA 14 TRBJ2-2 once TRBV7-3 TGTGCCAGCAGCTATACCGGGGTAACCGGGGAGCTGTTTTTT CASSYTGVTGELFF
TRBD1 15 TRBJ1-2 NA TRBV20-1 TGCAGCAATAAAAGAACAGGGGGCGACGACTATGGCTACACCTTC CSNKRTGGDDYGYTF
TRBD1 14 TRBJ1-2 NA TRBV18 TGTGCCAGCTCACCGTCGGACAGGGGGTATGGCTACACCTTC CASSPSDRGYGYTF
NA 14 TRBJ1-5 few TRBV7-2 TGTGCCAGCAGCTCGGACATGGCGCATCAGCCCCAGCATTTT CASSSDMAHQPQHF
TRBD1 14 TRBJ2-7 medium-sized TRBV6-2/TRBV6-3 TGTGCCACCCGGGCCCGGGACAGGCGCTACGAGCAGTACTTC CATRARDRRYEQYF
NA 13 TRBJ2-7 NA TRBV24-1 TGTGCCACCAGTGATCCGGGTTCCTACGAGCAGTACTTC CATSDPGSYEQYF
TRBD1 14 TRBJ1-3 NA TRBV15 TGTGCCACCAGCTCCCGGACAGGGGGGAACACCATATATTTT CATSSRTGGNTIYF
NA 14 TRBJ2-3 NA TRBV20-1 TGCAGTGCATTAGTCGGGGGGCCCACAGATACGCAGTATTTT CSALVGGPTDTQYF
NA 13 TRBJ2-1 few TRBV7-3 TGTGCCAGCAGCTTACGTTCGGGGGTTGAGCAGTTCTTC CASSLRSGVEQFF
TRBD2 17 TRBJ2-3 NA TRBV20-1 TGCAGTGCTAGACTTCACGCAGCGGGGGCCTACACAGATACGCAGTATTTT CSARLHAAGAYTDTQYF
NA 12 TRBJ2-3 NA TRBV7-8 TGTGCCAGCACTTGGAGCTCAGATACGCAGTATTTT CASTWSSDTQYF
TRBD2 14 TRBJ2-3 NA TRBV2 TGTGCCAGCAGCGTACAGCGGGAAACAGATACGCAGTATTTT CASSVQRETDTQYF
TRBD1 15 TRBJ1-2 NA TRBV7-2 TGTGCCAGCAGCTTAGGTCAGGGGGCATACTATGGCTACACCTTC CASSLGQGAYYGYTF
TRBD1 13 TRBJ1-2 NA TRBV7-9 TGTGCCAGCAGCTTAGAGGGGGCCGGTGGCTACACCTTC CASSLEGAGGYTF
NA 13 TRBJ1-2 NA TRBV20-1 TGCAGTGCTAGAGGGGCAGTGGTCTATGGCTACACCTTC CSARGAVVYGYTF
NA 14 TRBJ1-2 few TRBV7-5 NA CISVPEVGVCGYTF
NA 14 TRBJ2-3 NA TRBV7-2 TGTGCCAGCAGTAGGGGCAGCCAAGGCTCGACGCAGTATTTT CASSRGSQGSTQYF
TRBD2 15 TRBJ2-1 NA TRBV7-3 TGTGCCAGCAGCATAGCGGGAGTGTCCTACAATGAGCAGTTCTTC CASSIAGVSYNEQFF
NA 15 TRBJ1-5 NA TRBV20-1 TGCAGTGCTCTGGGGGCGGGCGGGAGCAATCAGCCCCAGCATTTT CSALGAGGSNQPQHF
TRBD2 16 TRBJ2-7 few TRBV20-1 TGCAGTGCTAGAGCCCCGCGGAATAGCGGGAGCTACGAGCAGTACTTC CSARAPRNSGSYEQYF
NA 14 TRBJ2-7 few TRBV6-1 TGTGCCAGCAGCGCCCAGGGGCTAAGCTACGAGCAGTACTTC CASSAQGLSYEQYF